This T cell receptor (beta chain) was identified during a study of CXCR3-negative and CXCR3-positive naive CD8 T cells. Study-wide findings and caveats: Comparably high diversity marked both naive subsets, whereas memory CD8+ cells had much lower diversity.

5' RACE with UMI labels generated the TRB cDNA libraries. TCRdb re-called the 5' RACE reads and catalogs CDR3 proteins one per entry, DNA excluded. The sample yields 25,000 to 35,000 distinct CDR3 sequences, of which the top ten take up about 10%. On this clonotype itself: Its antigen is unidentified.

Sequencing was done on a sample of memory CD8+ T cells from blood. The clonotype was recovered from a human donor in good health. Some clones in this sample may be carry-over from other donors' samples.

CDR3 region: CASSFASHHGDEQYF. The V call is TRBV28, the J call TRBJ2-7. Germline-derived CDR1 and CDR2 are MDHEN and SYDVKM. This CDR3 region has 15 residues.